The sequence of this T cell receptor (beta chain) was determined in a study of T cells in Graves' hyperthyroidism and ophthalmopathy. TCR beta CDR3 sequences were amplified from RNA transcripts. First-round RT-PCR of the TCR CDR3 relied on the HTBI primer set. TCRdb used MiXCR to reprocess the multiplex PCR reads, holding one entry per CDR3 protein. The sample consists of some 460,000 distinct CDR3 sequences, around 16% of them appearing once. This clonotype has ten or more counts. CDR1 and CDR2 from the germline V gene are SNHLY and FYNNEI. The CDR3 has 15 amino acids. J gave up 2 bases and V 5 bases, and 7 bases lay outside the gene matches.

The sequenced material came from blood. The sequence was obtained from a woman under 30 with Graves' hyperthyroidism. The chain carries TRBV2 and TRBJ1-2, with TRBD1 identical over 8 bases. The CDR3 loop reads CASSRSAGGNYGYTF. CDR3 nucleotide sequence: TGTGCCAGCAGTCGGTCGGCAGGGGGCAACTATGGCTACACCTTC. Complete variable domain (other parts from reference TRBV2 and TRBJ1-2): EPEVTQTPSHQVTQMGQEVILRCVPISNHLYFYWYRQILGQKVEFLVSFYNNEISEKSEIFDDQFSVERPDGSNFTLKIRSTKLEDSAMYFCASSRSAGGNYGYTFGSGTRLTVV.